This T cell receptor beta chain was profiled in a study of cytomegalovirus exposure and HLA in healthy donors. Points from the study as a whole: Analysis performed later found roughly 18,000 TCR beta sequences associated with HLA alleles at 0.05 false discovery rate. Reports showed the classifier diagnosing cytomegalovirus status with high specificity and sensitivity.

With regard to this clone: Antigen unknown.

PCR involved 60 Vbeta and 13 Jbeta primers. The authors' processing: Later, 75 million to 100 million unique TCR beta chains were counted in an analysis, and approximately 9.9 million of them were shared. Here immunoSEQ multiplex PCR was the method, and the copy in TCRdb shows in-frame clones only, minus some. For V, J and clone size, that table is used; D and trimming come from the DNA. The data show approximately 150,000 clones, approximately 72% seen once. Germline V gene sequence: CDR1 SGHNT, CDR2 YENEEA. The CDR3 totals 15 residues. V shed 1 base and J shed 1 base, with 10 bases lying between them.

This chain uses TRBV11-3 with TRBJ1-1, with a weak D call TRBD1 (6 bases). The sample taken for sequencing was PBMCs. The clonotype was recovered from a woman aged 55-75 years in good health and CMV-seronegative. CDR3 bases: TGTGCCAGCAGCTTAGGGCAGGGGAGGAACACTGAAGCTTTCTTT. The encoded protein is CASSLGQGRNTEAFF. Looking up the rest from reference TRBV11-3 and TRBJ1-1 gives the full variable domain: EAGVVQSPRYKIIEKKQPVAFWCNPISGHNTLYWYLQNLGQGPELLIRYENEEAVDDSQLPKDRFSAERLKGVDSTLKIQPAELGDSAVYLCASSLGQGRNTEAFFGQGTRLTVV.